One T cell receptor beta chain is described in this entry. Its matching antigen is unknown. The table came from immunoSEQ multiplex PCR; TCRdb's copy has only in-frame clones and leaves some out. The data contain fewer than 85,000 clones, around 89% of them singletons. The sample belongs to a study of T cell responses to AZD1222 COVID-19 vaccine. Findings and limits, study-wide: Repertoire samples came only from after the peak T cell response. Clonal diversity may have been underestimated, and the donors were mostly white British, with more females than males.

This CDR3 spans 14 amino acids. Germline loops: CDR1 SGHTA, CDR2 FQGNSA. J lost 3 bases, V lost 0 bases, and 1 base had no gene match. Sequenced material: peripheral blood, taken 28 days after the second dose of the MenACWY control vaccine. This receptor was obtained from an adult who received the MenACWY meningococcal vaccine as a control. This chain links TRBV7-2 with TRBJ2-7, with 8 bases aligning to TRBD2. The CDR3 region has the DNA TGTGCCAGCAGCTTAGCCCTAGCGGGCTACGAGCAGTACTTC. Translated, it gives CASSLALAGYEQYF.